Presented here are 32 T cell receptor beta chains from one specimen sequenced in a study of cytomegalovirus exposure and HLA in healthy donors. A multiplex PCR was run with 60 Vbeta primers and 13 Jbeta primers. TCRdb's table, derived via immunoSEQ multiplex PCR, lists solely in-frame clones and lacks some. Of approximately 150,000 clones listed, roughly 80% are singletons. Sequenced: PBMCs. Every receptor here comes from a boy aged 2 to 10 in good health and CMV-seronegative.

The chain combines TRBV19 with TRBJ1-2; D gene uncertain. Germline V lookup: CDR1 LNHDA, CDR2 SQIVND (reference sequence). CDR3 length: 17 amino acids. The V end was cut by 5 bases, the J end by 4 bases, with 23 bases between. This chain's CDR3 is CASSSRPLRSTSYGYTF. The DNA of the CDR3 is TGTGCCAGTAGTTCCCGCCCCCTAAGAAGTACGTCCTATGGCTACACCTTC.

This chain joins TRBV28 and TRBJ2-1; TRBD1 is a possible D gene (6 bases). CDR1 MDHEN and CDR2 SYDVKM come from the germline V gene. The CDR3 has 12 amino acids. V was trimmed by 8 bases and J by 3 bases, leaving 8 bases between them. CDR3 protein: CASSTGYNEQFF. The DNA of the CDR3 is TGTGCCAGCTCGACAGGCTACAATGAGCAGTTCTTC.

The chain joins TRBV30 to TRBJ2-5; 8 nucleotides line up with TRBD1. The DNA end lines up better with TRBJ2-7; the J call may be wrong. The CDR3 covers 14 residues. Germline V CDR1 and CDR2: GTSNPN, SVGIG (reference sequence). The chain's CDR3 is CACRTGTGSYEQYF. In DNA, the CDR3 is TGTGCCTGTCGAACTGGGACAGGCTCCTACGAGCAGTACTTC.

The chain combines TRBV5-4 with TRBJ2-3; 9 nucleotides align to TRBD2. CDR3 length: 15 amino acids. V shed 0 bases, J shed 8 bases, and the junction held 7 bases outside the gene matches. Germline V CDR1 and CDR2: SGHNT, YYREEE (reference sequence). For the CDR3, the DNA is TGTGCCAGCAGCTTGGCGGGCGGGGGGGCCGTTACGCAGTATTTT. Its protein product is CASSLAGGGAVTQYF.

The chain has TRBV6-1 and TRBJ1-2; perhaps TRBD1 as D (5 bases). The length of the CDR3 is 13 residues. In germline, CDR1 is MNHNS, CDR2 SASEGT. The V end was cut by 6 bases, the J end by 3 bases, with 11 bases between. The CDR3 nucleotides read TGTGCCAGCAGCACCGGGACTTACTATGGCTACACCTTC. Its translation is CASSTGTYYGYTF.

The chain has TRBV6-1 and TRBJ2-2; 10 bases match TRBD2. V was pared by 4 bases and J by 0 bases, with 2 bases of the junction left unmatched. The germline gives CDR1 MNHNS, CDR2 SASEGT. The CDR3 has 16 amino acids. This chain's CDR3 is CASSVAGGANTGELFF. The CDR3 DNA reads TGTGCCAGCAGTGTAGCGGGAGGCGCGAACACCGGGGAGCTGTTTTTT.

The rearrangement uses TRBV11-3 and TRBJ2-2; 8 nucleotides agree with TRBD1. J lost 4 bases, V lost 5 bases, and 9 bases had no gene match. Germline lookup yields CDR1 SGHNT and CDR2 YENEEA. The CDR3 loop spans 16 amino acids. The CDR3: CASSHGQGWSTGELFF. The CDR3 DNA reads TGTGCCAGCAGCCACGGACAGGGCTGGAGCACCGGGGAGCTGTTTTTT.

V gene TRBV30 combines with J gene TRBJ2-7; D remains ambiguous. This CDR3 is 13 amino acids long. The germline V gene has CDR1 GTSNPN and CDR2 SVGIG (reference sequence). The V gene lost 1 base and the J gene lost 4 bases, with 11 bases spanning the gap. CDR3 sequence reads: CAWSGMLGYEQYF. CDR3 DNA: TGTGCCTGGAGTGGGATGCTCGGGTACGAGCAGTACTTC.

The V and J genes are TRBV19 and TRBJ2-2, with D possibly matching TRBD2 (7 bases). The CDR3 length is 14 residues. From germline, CDR1 is LNHDA and CDR2 SQIVND (reference sequence). Trimming shortened V by 2 bases and J by 7 bases, and 11 bases separated the two germline ends. CDR3 amino acids: CASSIRGRGGELFF. The CDR3 nucleotides are TGTGCCAGTAGTATAAGGGGGAGGGGCGGGGAGCTGTTTTTT. The full variable domain, completed using reference TRBV19 and TRBJ2-2, is DGGITQSPKYLFRKEGQNVTLSCEQNLNHDAMYWYRQDPGQGLRLIYYSQIVNDFQKGDIAEGYSVSREKKESFPLTVTSAQKNPTAFYLCASSIRGRGGELFFGEGSRLTVL.

The V call is TRBV29-1, the J call TRBJ2-2; tentatively, D is TRBD1 (6 bases). The CDR3 spans 15 residues. The V gene lost 1 base and the J gene lost 4 bases, with 13 bases spanning the gap. Germline loops: CDR1 SQVTM, CDR2 ANQGSEA. CDR3: CSVEAQGGGTGELFF. The CDR3 DNA follows: TGCAGCGTTGAAGCACAGGGTGGGGGCACCGGGGAGCTGTTTTTT.

This clone was detected once. The chain is built from TRBV10-3 and TRBJ1-1, with 7 positions matching TRBD1. V shed 6 bases, J shed 3 bases, and the junction held 4 bases outside the gene matches. The CDR3 has 13 residues. In germline, CDR1 is ENHRY, CDR2 SYGVKD. The CDR3 DNA is TGTGCCATCAGGGGGGACAGCTACACTGAAGCTTTCTTT. Its protein product is CAIRGDSYTEAFF.

This chain links TRBV6-4 with TRBJ2-3, with TRBD2 matching 9 bases. Germline V gene data show CDR1 as MRHNA and CDR2 as SNTAGT. The CDR3 consists of 15 residues. J lost 6 bases, V lost 4 bases, and 8 bases had no gene match. The CDR3 spells CASSAAGGSADTQYF. The CDR3 DNA follows: TGTGCCAGCAGTGCGGCGGGAGGGAGTGCCGATACGCAGTATTTT.

Only one count was recorded for this clone. The rearrangement joins TRBV4-1 to TRBJ2-4; D gene uncertain. Germline loops: CDR1 MGHRA, CDR2 YSYEKL. CDR3 size: 20 residues. The V end was cut by 3 bases, the J end by 0 bases, with 24 bases between. DNA of the CDR3: TGCGCCAGCAGCCAGCCTAGAGTCGGTGTGGCGGATCTAGCCAAAAACATTCAGTACTTC. This gives the protein CASSQPRVGVADLAKNIQYF.

The chain employs TRBV11-2 and TRBJ2-2; TRBD2 agrees at 8 bases. CDR3 length: 15 residues. V shed 6 bases, J shed 4 bases, and the junction held 7 bases outside the gene matches. CDR1 and CDR2 (germline): SGHAT, FQNNGV. CDR3 sequence reads: CASRTGGAVTGELFF. In DNA, the CDR3 is TGTGCCAGCAGGACCGGGGGGGCGGTCACCGGGGAGCTGTTTTTT.

V gene TRBV27 combines with J gene TRBJ2-1; 10 nucleotides match TRBD2. Per the germline V gene, CDR1 is MNHEY and CDR2 is SMNVEV (reference sequence). This CDR3 is 19 amino acids long. With V trimmed by 4 bases and J by 9 bases, 21 bases remained unmatched. The CDR3 DNA reads as TGTGCCAGCAGTTCCCGAGGACTAGCGGAAGACCCCCGGCGGGGTGAGCAGTTCTTC. Translation: CASSSRGLAEDPRRGEQFF.

The J gene is TRBJ2-1, the V gene TRBV27; 8 bases match TRBD2. V was pared by 1 base and J by 0 bases, with 14 bases of the junction left unmatched. The CDR3 runs 20 residues. Germline-derived CDR1 and CDR2 are MNHEY and SMNVEV (reference sequence). Here the CDR3 reads CASSLFLGLGRRSSYNEQFF. The CDR3 DNA follows: TGTGCCAGCAGTTTATTTTTGGGACTAGGTCGTCGGAGCTCCTACAATGAGCAGTTCTTC.

The genes are TRBV2 and TRBJ1-1; 9 positions match TRBD1. The J segment lost 5 bases and the V segment lost 7 bases, leaving 14 bases of the junction unmatched. Germline V gene data show CDR1 as SNHLY and CDR2 as FYNNEI. There are 16 residues in the CDR3. CDR3 nucleotides: TGTGCCAGCATTCCGATTCGTGGACAGGGGAAGACTGAAGCTTTCTTT. This translates into CASIPIRGQGKTEAFF.

The table lists this clone with a count of one. The chain links TRBV6-1 to TRBJ2-7; D is ambiguous. The CDR3 contains 14 residues. V lost 7 bases and J lost 1, with 14 bases in between. The germline V gene has CDR1 MNHNS and CDR2 SASEGT. The DNA of the CDR3 is TGTGCCAGCACTAAAAGGAACAGTTCCTACGAGCAGTACTTC. Translation: CASTKRNSSYEQYF.

The gene calls are TRBV5-1 and TRBJ2-5; weak D call: TRBD1 (5 bases). The DNA end is more similar to TRBJ2-7, so the J call may be wrong. This CDR3 is 14 amino acids long. CDR1 and CDR2 (germline): SGHRS, YFSETQ. CDR3 in amino acids: CASSWSRATYEQYF. The CDR3 DNA reads as TGCGCCAGCAGCTGGAGCAGGGCTACCTACGAGCAGTACTTC.

The chain combines TRBV5-6 with TRBJ2-7, with 12 bases lining up with TRBD1. The J segment lost 3 bases and the V segment lost 4 bases, leaving 14 bases of the junction unmatched. The CDR3 runs 18 residues. Germline loops: CDR1 SGHDT, CDR2 YYEEEE. In DNA, the CDR3 is TGTGCCAGCAGCGGACTTAATTCCGGGACAGGGGGCATCTACGAGCAGTACTTC. It is translated as CASSGLNSGTGGIYEQYF.

The rearrangement links TRBV5-6 to TRBJ2-1; 11 bases agree with TRBD2. V trimming: 4 bases; J trimming: 4 bases; junction bases outside the gene matches: 16. Germline CDR1 is SGHDT and CDR2 is YYEEEE. The CDR3 sequence is 19 residues long. The CDR3 bases are TGTGCCAGCAGCATACATTTGGGACTAGCGGCGGCGAAATACAATGAGCAGTTCTTC. Translated, it gives CASSIHLGLAAAKYNEQFF. The full variable domain, in which reference TRBV5-6 and TRBJ2-1 provide the parts outside the CDR3, is DAGVTQSPTHLIKTRGQQVTLRCSPKSGHDTVSWYQQALGQGPQFIFQYYEEEERQRGNFPDRFSGHQFPNYSSELNVNALLLGDSALYLCASSIHLGLAAAKYNEQFFGPGTRLTVL.

The chain carries TRBV19 and TRBJ1-2; D is perhaps TRBD1 (6 bases). CDR3 length: 11 amino acids. V lost 10 bases and J lost 8, with 14 bases in between. CDR1 is LNHDA and CDR2 is SQIVND in the germline V gene (reference sequence). CDR3: CAIDWGGGYTF. For the CDR3, the DNA is TGTGCCATCGACTGGGGGGGCGGCTACACCTTC.

V is TRBV10-3 and J is TRBJ2-2; TRBD2 aligns across 10 bases. Per the germline V gene, CDR1 is ENHRY and CDR2 is SYGVKD. The CDR3 covers 16 residues. The junction had 12 bases not matched to a gene; V was cut back by 3 bases and J by 11 bases. The CDR3 region has the DNA TGTGCCATCAGTGACCCCCGGCTAGCGGGAGTAATTGAGCTGTTTTTT. Translating gives CAISDPRLAGVIELFF.

This chain uses TRBV6-4 with TRBJ1-1; 8 nucleotides match TRBD1. V lost 6 bases to trimming and J lost 0 bases; unmatched junction nucleotides: 6. Germline-derived CDR1 and CDR2 are MRHNA and SNTAGT. This CDR3 comprises 15 residues. CDR3 protein: CASRRTGIMNTEAFF. DNA for the CDR3: TGTGCCAGCAGACGGACAGGGATCATGAACACTGAAGCTTTCTTT.

This clone was counted a single time. This chain connects TRBV5-1 to TRBJ1-1; D call uncertain. The CDR3 covers 13 residues. Germline-derived CDR1 and CDR2 are SGHRS and YFSETQ. Trimming removed 0 bases at V and 3 bases at J, with 6 bases between. The CDR3 DNA reads TGCGCCAGCAGCTTGGCCCGGGACACTGAAGCTTTCTTT. This sequence encodes CASSLARDTEAFF.

This clone was picked up one time. The chain links TRBV7-9 to TRBJ1-2; D is perhaps TRBD1 (6 bases). The germline V gene has CDR1 SEHNR and CDR2 FQNEAQ (reference sequence). V shed 0 bases and J shed 5 bases, with 16 bases lying between them. This CDR3 is built from 16 residues. Here the CDR3 reads CASSLAGGLSFYGYTF. The CDR3 region has the DNA TGTGCCAGCAGCTTAGCGGGGGGGCTAAGCTTTTATGGCTACACCTTC.

The gene calls are TRBV28 and TRBJ1-2; TRBD1 might be the D (6 bases). Trimming pared 5 bases from V and 8 bases from J, leaving 15 bases between. The CDR3 covers 13 residues. Germline V gives CDR1 MDHEN, CDR2 SYDVKM. The CDR3 is CASSAQGLRGYTF. The CDR3, as DNA: TGTGCCAGCAGTGCACAGGGTTTACGCGGCTACACCTTC.

Worth noting for this clone: The same CDR3 is also encoded by other DNA sequences in this sample. The V call is TRBV11-3, the J call TRBJ2-2, with 9 bases aligning to TRBD2. The V gene end was trimmed by 4 bases and the J gene end by 0 bases; junction bases not matched to a gene: 12. CDR3 length: 19 amino acids. The germline V gene encodes CDR1 SGHNT and CDR2 YENEEA. The CDR3 sequence: CASSSRGRGRASNTGELFF. CDR3 DNA sequence: TGTGCCAGCAGCTCCAGGGGACGCGGGAGGGCCTCGAACACCGGGGAGCTGTTTTTT.

The chain recombines TRBV6-7 with TRBJ2-5; tentatively, D is TRBD2 (6 bases). The DNA end lines up better with TRBJ2-7; the J call may be wrong. TRBV6-7 is an open reading frame, and its role is uncertain. The CDR3 contains 16 residues. CDR3 coding DNA: TGTGCCAGCAGTTACGGCTCGCGGGACCCCTCCTACGAGCAGTACTTC. Translation gives CASSYGSRDPSYEQYF.

The rearrangement links TRBV6-1 to TRBJ2-1, with D perhaps TRBD2 (5 bases). The CDR3 is 14 residues long. The ends were cut back, 5 bases at V and 9 bases at J, with 17 bases in the middle. Germline V CDR1 and CDR2: MNHNS, SASEGT. The CDR3 DNA follows: TGTGCCAGCAGTTTATGGGCCCGAGGAGGTGAGCAGTTCTTC. This gives the protein CASSLWARGGEQFF.

The V and J genes are TRBV11-3 and TRBJ2-5; the D is unclear. Near its end, the DNA agrees better with TRBJ2-7, so the J call may be wrong. This CDR3 region has 15 residues. The germline CDR1 and CDR2 sequences are SGHNT and YENEEA. The CDR3 region has the DNA TGTGCCAGCAGCTTAAATCCCATCCTTACCTACGAGCAGTACTTC. It specifies CASSLNPILTYEQYF.

The chain is built from TRBV6-1 and TRBJ2-5; unclear D gene. The CDR3 runs to 16 residues. V was cut by 3 bases and J by 5 bases, with 19 bases left in between. Germline V gene sequence: CDR1 MNHNS, CDR2 SASEGT. CDR3 nucleotides: TGTGCCAGCAGTGAGCTAGGCAGCCGGTCTTTGGAGACCCAGTACTTC. Protein sequence: CASSELGSRSLETQYF.